These 28 T cell receptor beta chains originate from one sample sequenced in a study of blood T cells in healthy people across ages. Through a sample-barcoded 5' primer and a J-beta primer mix, a second PCR was run for about 7 to 12 cycles. TCRdb re-called the 5' RACE reads through MiXCR, storing one row per CDR3 protein. There are over a million distinct CDR3 sequences in the sample; 40% to 50% occur only once, and 7.9% lies in the top ten. Sequenced: blood. The receptors shown here come from a young woman in good health.

In this sample, this clonotype turned up a few times. The chain couples TRBV7-2 to TRBJ2-3; TRBD2 agrees at 10 bases. Germline-derived CDR1 and CDR2 are SGHTA and FQGNSA. The CDR3 is made up of 18 amino acids. V lost 6 bases to trimming and J lost 0 bases; unmatched junction nucleotides: 12. Here the CDR3 reads CASRRSGTSAASTDTQYF. CDR3 nucleotides: TGTGCCAGCAGGCGGTCCGGGACTAGCGCCGCTAGCACAGATACGCAGTATTTT.

This clonotype came up a few times. J is TRBJ1-5 and V is TRBV4-1; D is undetermined. The CDR3 extends over 16 amino acids. From germline, CDR1 is MGHRA and CDR2 YSYEKL. V lost 0 bases to trimming and J lost 3 bases, with 12 bases between them. The CDR3 DNA reads as TGCGCCAGCAGCCAAGATTCGCCGGCGGTCAATCAGCCCCAGCATTTT. Its translation: CASSQDSPAVNQPQHF.

V usage is TRBV29-1 and J usage is TRBJ2-3; 15 bases are a match to TRBD2. Germline trimming cut 1 base from V and 0 bases from J; bases unmatched to any gene: 5. In germline, CDR1 is SQVTM, CDR2 ANQGSEA. The CDR3 loop spans 18 amino acids. The CDR3 is CSVEGTSGRGASTDTQYF. CDR3 coding DNA: TGCAGCGTTGAAGGGACTAGCGGGAGGGGTGCTAGCACAGATACGCAGTATTTT.

This clonotype was counted only a few times. This chain joins TRBV27 and TRBJ2-1; D ambiguous. CDR1 MNHEY and CDR2 SMNVEV come from the germline V gene (reference sequence). Trimming took off 4 bases at V and 8 bases at J, with 21 bases between the two ends. This CDR3 is 16 amino acids long. The CDR3 sequence is CASSSHDLGWVDEQFF. DNA of the CDR3: TGTGCCAGCAGTTCGCACGACCTTGGTTGGGTAGATGAGCAGTTCTTC.

The rearrangement links TRBV20-1 to TRBJ2-7; 7 bases are shared with TRBD1. Germline V lookup: CDR1 DFQATT, CDR2 SNEGSKA (reference sequence). The J segment lost 3 bases and the V segment lost 3 bases, leaving 5 bases of the junction unmatched. The CDR3 spans 13 residues. The CDR3 protein is CSARVGGVYEQYF. In DNA, the CDR3 is TGCAGTGCTAGGGTAGGGGGCGTCTACGAGCAGTACTTC.

This clonotype was observed a handful of times. The chain recombines TRBV10-3 with TRBJ1-1; no clear D. CDR1 is ENHRY and CDR2 is SYGVKD in the germline V gene. The CDR3 runs to 12 residues. Trimming shortened V by 6 bases and J by 2 bases, and 7 bases separated the two germline ends. The CDR3 here is CAIRSGNTEAFF. CDR3 nucleotides: TGTGCCATCAGATCAGGAAACACTGAAGCTTTCTTT.

The genes are TRBV7-2 and TRBJ2-1; 13 bases align to TRBD2. The CDR3 runs to 16 residues. Unmatched junction bases numbered 6, after V lost 5 bases and J lost 5 bases. Germline CDR1 SGHTA, CDR2 FQGNSA. The CDR3 protein is CASSPRTSGSNNEQFF. The DNA of the CDR3 is TGTGCCAGCAGCCCTCGGACTAGCGGGAGTAACAATGAGCAGTTCTTC.

This clonotype was counted a few times. The chain recombines TRBV5-5 with TRBJ2-6; D is unclear. The V gene lost 2 bases and the J gene lost 0 bases, with 9 bases spanning the gap. Germline CDR1 and CDR2: SGHKS and YYEKEE (reference sequence). The CDR3 is 16 residues long. Written as DNA, the CDR3 is TGTGCCAGCAGCTTCGGAGATTTCTCTGGGGCCAACGTCCTGACTTTC. Protein product: CASSFGDFSGANVLTF.

V usage is TRBV21-1 and J usage is TRBJ1-2; the table's D call, TRBD1, has no DNA check behind it. TRBV21-1 is a pseudogene segment. The CDR3 loop spans 15 amino acids. CDR3 amino acids: CASISRDRANYGYTF. In DNA, the CDR3 is TGTGCCAGCATTTCCCGGGACAGAGCTAACTATGGCTACACCTTC.

This clonotype was seen only a few times. This chain connects TRBV7-9 to TRBJ1-4, with 7 bases aligning to TRBD1. The trim removed 2 bases at V and 8 bases at J, leaving 14 bases unmatched. The CDR3 extends over 17 amino acids. Germline assignment: CDR1 SEHNR and CDR2 FQNEAQ (reference sequence). Written as DNA, the CDR3 is TGTGCCAGCAGCTTACCCGTAACCCGGGACAGATGGGAAAAACTGTTTTTT. Translating gives CASSLPVTRDRWEKLFF.

The chain carries TRBV9 and TRBJ2-1; 8 bases agree with TRBD2. V lost 4 bases to trimming and J lost 6 bases; unmatched junction nucleotides: 18. This CDR3 has 18 amino acids. CDR1 is SGDLS, CDR2 YYNGEE, per germline. In DNA, the CDR3 is TGTGCCAGCAGCCTCCCTCCGGGGGGGGGACTAGGGAGCAATGAGCAGTTCTTC. This gives the protein CASSLPPGGGLGSNEQFF.

In this sample, this clonotype turned up a few times. V usage is TRBV28 and J usage is TRBJ1-2; D is unresolved. Trimming shortened V by 7 bases and J by 2 bases, and 20 bases separated the two germline ends. There are 16 residues in the CDR3. Germline assignment: CDR1 MDHEN and CDR2 SYDVKM. CDR3 protein: CASKEQGPEGNYGYTF. The CDR3 DNA reads TGTGCCAGCAAAGAACAAGGCCCCGAAGGGAACTATGGCTACACCTTC.

The chain joins TRBV20-1 to TRBJ2-5, with D unresolved. The J call may be mistaken, given a closer DNA end match to TRBJ2-7. CDR1 and CDR2 from the germline V gene are DFQATT and SNEGSKA (reference sequence). The CDR3 is 14 amino acids. CDR3 in amino acids: CSARDPDLHYEQYF. The CDR3 nucleotides read TGCAGTGCTAGAGATCCGGACCTTCACTACGAGCAGTACTTC.

The V and J genes are TRBV5-1 and TRBJ2-4; D tentatively fits TRBD1 or TRBD2 (6 bases each). The DNA end is a closer match to TRBJ2-7, so the J assignment may be wrong. Germline V gene lookup returns CDR1 SGHRS and CDR2 YFSETQ. The CDR3 runs 17 residues. CDR3 nucleotides: TGCGCCAGCAGCATGGCCCGTGGAACGGGGGCGACCTACGAGCAGTACTTC. This gives the protein CASSMARGTGATYEQYF.

This clonotype came up a few times. The chain joins TRBV20-1 to TRBJ1-2; no firm D call. CDR1 and CDR2 from the germline V gene are DFQATT and SNEGSKA (reference sequence). The CDR3 is 11 residues long. V was shortened by 5 bases and J by 3 bases, with 7 bases between the two germline ends. CDR3 nucleotides: TGCAGTGCTTCGGCGGACTATGGCTACACCTTC. Protein: CSASADYGYTF.

This clonotype was seen only a few times. CDR3 DNA sequence: TGCAGTGCACCGGGTAGGGGAGGGCCTCAAGGTGTATACAATGAGCAGTTCTTC. Translated, it gives CSAPGRGGPQGVYNEQFF. The V call is TRBV20-1, the J call TRBJ2-1, with 7 bases lining up with TRBD2. The ends lost 6 bases at V and 4 bases at J; junction bases unmatched: 21. Germline-derived CDR1 and CDR2 are DFQATT and SNEGSKA (reference sequence). The CDR3 spans 18 residues.

The V and J genes are TRBV6-5 and TRBJ1-2, with 7 bases matching TRBD1. The V gene end was trimmed by 4 bases and the J gene end by 0 bases; junction bases not matched to a gene: 14. Germline V gene lookup returns CDR1 MNHEY and CDR2 SVGAGI. The CDR3 extends over 18 amino acids. The CDR3 is CASSSGDRIWQSNYGYTF. CDR3 nucleotides: TGTGCCAGCAGTTCTGGGGACAGAATTTGGCAATCTAACTATGGCTACACCTTC.

The chain combines TRBV9 with TRBJ2-3, with TRBD1 matching over 8 bases. Germline loops: CDR1 SGDLS, CDR2 YYNGEE. The trim removed 2 bases at V and 3 bases at J, leaving 8 bases unmatched. The CDR3 extends over 16 amino acids. In DNA, the CDR3 is TGTGCCAGCAGCGTCGGTTGGACAGGGTGGACAGATACGCAGTATTTT. Residues: CASSVGWTGWTDTQYF. Drawing the rest from reference TRBV9 and TRBJ2-3, the complete variable domain is DSGVTQTPKHLITATGQRVTLRCSPRSGDLSVYWYQQSLDQGLQFLIQYYNGEERAKGNILERFSAQQFPDLHSELNLSSLELGDSALYFCASSVGWTGWTDTQYFGPGTRLTVL.

V is TRBV20-1 and J is TRBJ2-1, with TRBD2 matching over 9 bases. The J segment lost 0 bases and the V segment lost 0 bases, leaving 12 bases of the junction unmatched. CDR3 length equals 19 residues. Germline V lookup: CDR1 DFQATT, CDR2 SNEGSKA (reference sequence). CDR3 nucleotides: TGCAGTGCTAGAGATCCTACGGCTAGCGGGAAGAGCTCCTACAATGAGCAGTTCTTC. Its translation: CSARDPTASGKSSYNEQFF.

The rearrangement joins TRBV27 to TRBJ2-7, with D perhaps matching TRBD1 (5 bases). Per the germline V gene, CDR1 is MNHEY and CDR2 is SMNVEV (reference sequence). The V gene lost 5 bases and the J gene lost 4 bases, with 12 bases spanning the gap. CDR3 length equals 13 residues. DNA for the CDR3: TGTGCCAGCAGTATCCTACAGGAGTACGAGCAGTACTTC. The encoded protein is CASSILQEYEQYF.

In its sample, this clonotype was seen once. Mismatch with germline at one junction end may stem from a read error. The chain has TRBV3-1 and TRBJ2-1; D gene unclear. CDR3 size: 14 residues. Germline V gene data show CDR1 as LGHDT and CDR2 as YNNKEL (reference sequence). CDR3 sequence reads: CASSQLQSDNGQFF. CDR3 coding DNA: TGTGCCAGCAGCCAATTACAGTCAGACAATGGGCAGTTCTTC.

V usage is TRBV29-1 and J usage is TRBJ2-7, with 7 bases fitting TRBD2. Gene TRBJ2-5 matches the end of the DNA better, so the J call may be wrong. Germline values: CDR1 SQVTM, CDR2 ANQGSEA. The CDR3 contains 15 residues. CDR3 nucleotides: TGCAGCGTTGAAGATGAGCGGGGAGACTGGGAGACCCAGTACTTC. Protein sequence: CSVEDERGDWETQYF.

V gene TRBV25-1 combines with J gene TRBJ2-7; 10 bases align to TRBD2. With 3 bases clipped from V and 12 bases from J, the junction kept 14 bases outside the gene matches. Germline loops: CDR1 MGHDK, CDR2 SYGVNS. The CDR3 is 15 residues long. CDR3 coding DNA: TGTGCCAGCAGTGAGTCTAGCGGGGGCGGAGAGACCCCGTACTTC. This translates into CASSESSGGGETPYF.

V usage is TRBV4-1 and J usage is TRBJ2-1, with TRBD2 matching 12 bases. With 3 bases clipped from V and 4 bases from J, the junction kept 16 bases outside the gene matches. The CDR3 runs 20 residues. Germline V gene data show CDR1 as MGHRA and CDR2 as YSYEKL. The CDR3 reads CASSHPATSGGPRPYNEQFF. The CDR3 DNA reads as TGCGCCAGCAGCCATCCTGCGACTAGCGGGGGCCCCAGACCTTACAATGAGCAGTTCTTC.

This clonotype was found once. The chain links TRBV7-9 to TRBJ2-5, with D possibly being TRBD1 (6 bases). The CDR3 covers 17 residues. Germline V CDR1 and CDR2: SEHNR, FQNEAQ (reference sequence). V was shortened by 0 bases and J by 5 bases, with 19 bases between the two germline ends. Written as DNA, the CDR3 is TGTGCCAGCAGCTTAGCATCAGCCAGGGGAGTTCGGGAGACCCAGTACTTC. Translation gives CASSLASARGVRETQYF.

The chain joins TRBV12-3 or TRBV12-4 to TRBJ2-6, with D unresolved. CDR3 length: 11 residues. The germline V and J ends were trimmed by 7 bases and 7 bases, with 5 bases remaining between them. CDR3 loop: CASTPANVLTF. Written as DNA, the CDR3 is TGTGCCAGCACCCCCGCCAACGTCCTGACTTTC.

The chain links TRBV7-2 to TRBJ2-5; D tentatively fits TRBD1 or TRBD2 (5 bases each). Deletions cut 3 bases from V and 5 bases from J, with 16 bases between. This CDR3 is 15 amino acids long. CDR1 is SGHTA, CDR2 FQGNSA, per germline. CDR3 DNA sequence: TGTGCCAGCAGCTTCACTCAGGGTAGGAGGGAGACCCAGTACTTC. Translated: CASSFTQGRRETQYF. Combining the CDR3 with reference TRBV7-2 and TRBJ2-5 gives the whole variable domain GAGVSQSPSNKVTEKGKDVELRCDPISGHTALYWYRQSLGQGLEFLIYFQGNSAPDKSGLPSDRFSAERTGGSVSTLTIQRTQQEDSAVYLCASSFTQGRRETQYFGPGTRLLVL.

This clonotype was observed a handful of times. V is TRBV20-1 and J is TRBJ1-5, with a tentative D call TRBD1 (5 bases). Germline loops: CDR1 DFQATT, CDR2 SNEGSKA (reference sequence). This CDR3 has 13 residues. The ends were cut back, 1 base at V and 7 bases at J, with 11 bases in the middle. CDR3 amino acids: CSARGPGPQPQHF. DNA of the CDR3: TGCAGTGCTAGAGGGCCGGGGCCCCAGCCCCAGCATTTT.